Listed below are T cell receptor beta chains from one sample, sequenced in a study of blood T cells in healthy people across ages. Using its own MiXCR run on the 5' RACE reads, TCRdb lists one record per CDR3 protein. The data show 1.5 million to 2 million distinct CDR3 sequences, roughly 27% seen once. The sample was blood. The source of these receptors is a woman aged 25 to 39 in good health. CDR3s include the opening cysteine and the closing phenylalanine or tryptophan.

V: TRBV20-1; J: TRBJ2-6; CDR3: CSAQGAISGANVLTF
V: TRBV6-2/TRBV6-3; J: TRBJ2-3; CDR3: CASSYSTTNPGTRVTQYF
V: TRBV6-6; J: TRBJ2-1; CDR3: CASRLAGPDEQFF
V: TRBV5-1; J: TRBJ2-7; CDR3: CASSSASGTSGDEQYF
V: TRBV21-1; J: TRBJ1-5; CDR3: CASSDGGRGQPQHF
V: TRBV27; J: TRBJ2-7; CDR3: CASSLSQGTYEQYF
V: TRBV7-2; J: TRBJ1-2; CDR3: CASSPRQGFLYGYTF
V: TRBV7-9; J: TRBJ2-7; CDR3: CASSSYTRVLGDEQYF
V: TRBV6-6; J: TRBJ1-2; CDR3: CTSSSTQGANGYTF
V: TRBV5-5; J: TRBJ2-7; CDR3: CASSLEQGSSEQYF
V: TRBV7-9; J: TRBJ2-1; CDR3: CASSHLGGGGTSYNEQFF
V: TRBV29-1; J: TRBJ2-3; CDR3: CSVKGLVTDTQYF
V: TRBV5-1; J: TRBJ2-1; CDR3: CASSLVGLTNEQFF
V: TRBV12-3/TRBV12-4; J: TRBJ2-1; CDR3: CASSLRLAGVSSYNEQFF
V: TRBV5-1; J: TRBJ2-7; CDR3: CASTLTGGLSHEQYF
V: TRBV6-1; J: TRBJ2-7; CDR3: CASRRHLQESSYEQYF
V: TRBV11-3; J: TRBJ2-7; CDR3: CASSTRADGGEQYF
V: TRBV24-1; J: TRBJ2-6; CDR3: CATGGTDRSGANVLTF
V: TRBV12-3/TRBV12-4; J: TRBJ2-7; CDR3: CASSLALGALYEQYF
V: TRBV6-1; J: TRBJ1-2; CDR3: CASSEARLKPGQSSYGYTF
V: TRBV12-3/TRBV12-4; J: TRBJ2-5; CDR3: CASSPRQNQETQYF
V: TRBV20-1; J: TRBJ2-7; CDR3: CSAAQDTSSYEQYF
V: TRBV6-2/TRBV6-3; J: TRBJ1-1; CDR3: CASSLFSMNTEAFF
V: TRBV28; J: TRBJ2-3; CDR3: CASSLGPWQGASDTQYF
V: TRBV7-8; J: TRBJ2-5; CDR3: CASSSGGGVRETQYF
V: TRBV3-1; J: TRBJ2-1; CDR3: CASSLTAGGVDNEQFF
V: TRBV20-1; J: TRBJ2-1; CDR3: CSARDSGGRAYNEQFF
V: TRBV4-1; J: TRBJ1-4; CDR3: CASSNPGEKLFF
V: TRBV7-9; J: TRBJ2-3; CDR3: CASSFPTGDTQYF
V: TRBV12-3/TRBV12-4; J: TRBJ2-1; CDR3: CASRIQGLTYNEQFF
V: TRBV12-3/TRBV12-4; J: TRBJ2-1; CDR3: CASSTTGADEQFF
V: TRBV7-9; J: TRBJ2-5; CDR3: CASSVKKGPPGETQYF
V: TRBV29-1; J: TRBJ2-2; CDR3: CSVASEGTGELFF
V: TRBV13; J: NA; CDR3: CASSSNGGASKTQYF
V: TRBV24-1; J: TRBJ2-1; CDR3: CATSDWDLGEQFF
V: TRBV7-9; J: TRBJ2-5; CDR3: CASTGRVSQTQYF
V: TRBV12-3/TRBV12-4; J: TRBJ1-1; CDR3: CASSFDWTGGRTEAFF
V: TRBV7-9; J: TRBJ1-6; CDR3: CASSLAFSGTILYNSPLHF
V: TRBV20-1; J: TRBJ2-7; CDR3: CSATTSGRHYEQYF
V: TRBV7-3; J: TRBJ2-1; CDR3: CASSFSGGAIDEQFF
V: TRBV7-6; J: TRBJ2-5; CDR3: CTSSPRGILTTQYF
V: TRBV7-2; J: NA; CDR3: CASSSGQFGEQYF
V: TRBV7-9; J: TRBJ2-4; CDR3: CASTPGLGNIQYF
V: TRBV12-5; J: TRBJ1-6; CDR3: CASGFMTGTNSPLHF
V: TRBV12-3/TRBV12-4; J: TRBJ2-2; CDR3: CASSCREGEWSGELFF
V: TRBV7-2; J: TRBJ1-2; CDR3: CASSLATNYGYTF
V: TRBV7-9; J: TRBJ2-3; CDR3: CASSWRGGEGETQYF
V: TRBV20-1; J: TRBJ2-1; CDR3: CSASPPSGRAYNEQFF
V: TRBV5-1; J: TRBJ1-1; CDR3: CASSLGDRGLGTEAFF